The sequence of this T cell receptor beta chain was determined in a study of T-cell reconstitution after alpha-beta-depleted transplantation in children. Germline-derived CDR1 and CDR2 are DFQATT and SNEGSKA (reference sequence). V was pared by 6 bases and J by 0 bases, with 15 bases between. CDR3 length: 15 residues. Preparation of the TCRbeta library used unique molecular identifiers. TCRdb called the PCR reads again in MiXCR, with one record for every CDR3 protein. The table records about 240,000 distinct CDR3 sequences, around 25% of them present only once. This specimen consisted of PBMCs, obtained before TCRalphabeta/CD19-depleted stem cell transplant. The genes are TRBV20-1 and TRBJ2-1, with D possibly being TRBD1 (5 bases). The origin of this receptor is a girl aged 2 to 10 with Fanconi anemia, due to receive a stem cell transplant. The CDR3 loop reads CSAQEWQGSYNEQFF. The CDR3 DNA follows: TGCAGTGCACAAGAGTGGCAGGGCTCCTACAATGAGCAGTTCTTC.